What follows are 8 T cell receptor beta chains derived from one specimen sequenced in a study of response to subunit inactivated influenza vaccine. MiXCR was run by TCRdb on the RT-PCR reads, yielding one entry per CDR3 protein. The sample lists 430,000 or so distinct CDR3 sequences, about 10% seen once, with approximately 12% in the top ten. The material sequenced was PBMCs from blood, taken roughly 46 days after vaccination. The receptors derive from a man aged 50 to 59 who received an inactivated influenza vaccine.

This clonotype was found a few times. J is TRBJ2-1 and V is TRBV12-3 or TRBV12-4; D is undetermined. The CDR3 consists of 15 residues. The V end was cut by 5 bases, the J end by 0 bases, with 11 bases between. The CDR3 sequence: CASSPPFGSYNEQFF. In DNA form, the CDR3 reads TGTGCCAGCAGTCCTCCGTTCGGCTCCTACAATGAGCAGTTCTTC.

The chain has TRBV6-5 and TRBJ1-5; possibly TRBD1 for D (5 bases). This CDR3 spans 14 amino acids. V gave up 0 bases and J gave up 4 bases, with 7 bases separating them. Germline CDR1 MNHEY, CDR2 SVGAGI. This chain's CDR3 is CASSYSNRNQPQHF. The CDR3 coding sequence is TGTGCCAGCAGTTACTCGAACAGGAATCAGCCCCAGCATTTT.

This clonotype was seen a few times. This chain joins TRBV10-3 and TRBJ2-7, with 7 bases identical to TRBD1. This CDR3 has 14 amino acids. Germline loops: CDR1 ENHRY, CDR2 SYGVKD. V dropped 8 bases and J dropped 2; count of bases not matched to a gene: 9. In DNA, the CDR3 is TGTGCCATCGCTTCCGACAGGGATACCTACGAGCAGTACTTC. This encodes CAIASDRDTYEQYF.

This clonotype was counted between two and nine times. V is TRBV7-6 and J is TRBJ2-1; 7 bases line up with TRBD2. Germline V CDR1 and CDR2: SGHVS, FNYEAQ. V dropped 5 bases and J dropped 6; count of bases not matched to a gene: 13. CDR3 length equals 16 residues. The CDR3 protein is CASSEREGARRNEQFF. In DNA form, the CDR3 reads TGTGCCAGCAGCGAAAGGGAGGGTGCCCGCCGCAATGAGCAGTTCTTC.

The J gene is TRBJ2-7, the V gene TRBV5-5, with D possibly TRBD1 on 6 matching bases. V dropped 4 bases and J dropped 1 base, with 18 bases sitting between them. Germline-derived CDR1 and CDR2 are SGHKS and YYEKEE (reference sequence). This CDR3 region has 16 residues. The DNA of the CDR3 is TGTGCCAGCAGCATTGGATGGACAGAGGTATCCTACGAGCAGTACTTC. Translating gives CASSIGWTEVSYEQYF.

The genes are TRBV9 and TRBJ2-5; D may correspond to TRBD1 or TRBD2 (6 bases each). CDR3 size: 15 residues. The V end was cut by 4 bases, the J end by 5 bases, with 18 bases between. Germline values: CDR1 SGDLS, CDR2 YYNGEE. This CDR3 is CASSRGEVEVETQYF. CDR3 in DNA: TGTGCCAGCAGCAGGGGGGAGGTCGAGGTGGAGACCCAGTACTTC.

The chain carries TRBV3-1 and TRBJ2-1; the D call may be TRBD1 or TRBD2 (5 bases each). The CDR3 contains 14 residues. V was cut by 3 bases and J by 7 bases, with 13 bases left in between. CDR1 is LGHDT and CDR2 is YNNKEL in the germline V gene (reference sequence). CDR3 coding DNA: TGTGCCAGCAGCCATACGGGACCAGGAAATGAGCAGTTCTTC. Translated: CASSHTGPGNEQFF.

CDR3 nucleotide sequence: TGTGCCAGCAGCCAAGCCAGGGGCGGCACCTACGAGCAGTACTTC. Translation: CASSQARGGTYEQYF. The chain carries TRBV4-2 and TRBJ2-7; D might be TRBD1 (6 bases). Trimming took 1 base from V and 2 from J, leaving 12 bases between them. The CDR3 totals 15 residues. The germline gives CDR1 LGHNA, CDR2 YNFKEQ.